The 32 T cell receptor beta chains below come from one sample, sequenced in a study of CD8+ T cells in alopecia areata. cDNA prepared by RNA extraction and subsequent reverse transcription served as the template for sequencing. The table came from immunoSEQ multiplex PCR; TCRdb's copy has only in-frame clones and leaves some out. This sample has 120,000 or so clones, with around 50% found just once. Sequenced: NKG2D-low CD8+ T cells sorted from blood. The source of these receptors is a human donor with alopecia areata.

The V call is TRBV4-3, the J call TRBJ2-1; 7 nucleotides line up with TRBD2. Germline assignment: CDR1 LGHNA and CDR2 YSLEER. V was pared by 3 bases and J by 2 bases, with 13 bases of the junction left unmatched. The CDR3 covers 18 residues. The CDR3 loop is CASSHPTDSGTTYNEQFF. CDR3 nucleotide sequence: TGCGCCAGCAGCCATCCGACCGATTCCGGGACTACCTACAATGAGCAGTTCTTC.

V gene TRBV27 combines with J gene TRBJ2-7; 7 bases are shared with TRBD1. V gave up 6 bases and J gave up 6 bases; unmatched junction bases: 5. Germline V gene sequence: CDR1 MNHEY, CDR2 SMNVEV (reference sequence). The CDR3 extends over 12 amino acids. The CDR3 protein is CASRATGFEQYF. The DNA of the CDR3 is TGTGCCAGCAGGGCGACAGGGTTCGAGCAGTACTTC.

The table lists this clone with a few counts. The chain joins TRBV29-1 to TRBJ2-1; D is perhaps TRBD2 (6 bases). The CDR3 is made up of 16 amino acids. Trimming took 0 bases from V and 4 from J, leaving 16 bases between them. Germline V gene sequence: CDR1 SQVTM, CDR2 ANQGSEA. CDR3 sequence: CSVEDQYGGEYNEQFF. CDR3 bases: TGCAGCGTTGAAGATCAATATGGAGGGGAATACAATGAGCAGTTCTTC.

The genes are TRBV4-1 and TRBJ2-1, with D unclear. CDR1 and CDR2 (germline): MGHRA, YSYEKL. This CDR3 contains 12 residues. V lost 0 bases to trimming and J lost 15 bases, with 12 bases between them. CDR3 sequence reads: CASSQDLWRPFF. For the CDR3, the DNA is TGCGCCAGCAGCCAAGACCTTTGGCGACCGTTCTTC.

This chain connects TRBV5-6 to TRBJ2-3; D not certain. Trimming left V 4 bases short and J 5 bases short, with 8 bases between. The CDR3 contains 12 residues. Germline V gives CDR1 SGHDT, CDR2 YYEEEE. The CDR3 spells CASSPPGDTQYF. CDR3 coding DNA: TGTGCCAGCAGCCCACCCGGAGATACGCAGTATTTT. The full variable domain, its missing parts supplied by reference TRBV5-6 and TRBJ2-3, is DAGVTQSPTHLIKTRGQQVTLRCSPKSGHDTVSWYQQALGQGPQFIFQYYEEEERQRGNFPDRFSGHQFPNYSSELNVNALLLGDSALYLCASSPPGDTQYFGPGTRLTVL.

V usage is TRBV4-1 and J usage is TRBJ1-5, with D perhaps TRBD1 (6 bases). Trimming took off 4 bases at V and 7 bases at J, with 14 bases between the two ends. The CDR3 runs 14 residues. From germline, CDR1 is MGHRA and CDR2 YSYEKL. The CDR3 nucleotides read TGCGCCAGCAGCCGGCCAGGGGATTACCAGCCCCAGCATTTT. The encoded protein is CASSRPGDYQPQHF.

For the CDR3, the DNA is TGTGCCAGCAGTTACGCTGGGTTGTCTGGGGCCAACGTCCTGACTTTC. Translation gives CASSYAGLSGANVLTF. The chain links TRBV6-5 to TRBJ2-6; D is unclear. V was clipped by 2 bases and J by 1 base, with 9 bases between them. The CDR3 is made up of 16 amino acids. CDR1 and CDR2 (germline): MNHEY, SVGAGI.

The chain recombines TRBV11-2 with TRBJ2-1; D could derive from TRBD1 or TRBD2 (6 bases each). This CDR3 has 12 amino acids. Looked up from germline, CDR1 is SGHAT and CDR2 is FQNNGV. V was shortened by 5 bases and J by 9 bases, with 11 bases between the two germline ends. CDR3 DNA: TGTGCCAGCAGCATGGAGGGGGTTGAGCAGTTCTTC. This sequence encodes CASSMEGVEQFF.

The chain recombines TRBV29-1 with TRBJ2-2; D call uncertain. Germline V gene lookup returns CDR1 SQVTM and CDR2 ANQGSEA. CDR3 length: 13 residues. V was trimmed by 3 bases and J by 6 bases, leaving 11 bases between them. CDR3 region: CSVDTIRPGELFF. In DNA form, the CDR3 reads TGCAGCGTTGACACCATACGGCCCGGGGAGCTGTTTTTT.

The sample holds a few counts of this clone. The CDR3, as DNA: TGTGCCAGCAGGGGAGCCCGCTCAGATACGCAGTATTTT. Protein product: CASRGARSDTQYF. J is TRBJ2-3 and V is TRBV5-4; TRBD2 is a possible D gene (5 bases). The CDR3 spans 13 residues. The germline gives CDR1 SGHNT, CDR2 YYREEE (reference sequence). Deletions cut 5 bases from V and 4 bases from J, with 11 bases between.

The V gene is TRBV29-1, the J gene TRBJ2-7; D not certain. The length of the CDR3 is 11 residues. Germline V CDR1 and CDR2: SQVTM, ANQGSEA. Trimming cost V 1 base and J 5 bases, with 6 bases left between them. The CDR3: CSVEVVNEQYF. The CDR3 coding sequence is TGCAGCGTTGAAGTGGTTAACGAGCAGTACTTC.

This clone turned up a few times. The DNA for the CDR3 is TGTGCCAGCATCCCGGAGGGGGTAGCGGGTGAGCAGTTCTTC. Its translation is CASIPEGVAGEQFF. This chain uses TRBV2 with TRBJ2-1, with a possible D match to TRBD2 (7 bases). V was pared by 7 bases and J by 9 bases, with 19 bases between. Germline assignment: CDR1 SNHLY and CDR2 FYNNEI. The CDR3 extends over 14 amino acids. The variable domain in full, with the rest retrieved from reference TRBV2 and TRBJ2-1, is EPEVTQTPSHQVTQMGQEVILRCVPISNHLYFYWYRQILGQKVEFLVSFYNNEISEKSEIFDDQFSVERPDGSNFTLKIRSTKLEDSAMYFCASIPEGVAGEQFFGPGTRLTVL.

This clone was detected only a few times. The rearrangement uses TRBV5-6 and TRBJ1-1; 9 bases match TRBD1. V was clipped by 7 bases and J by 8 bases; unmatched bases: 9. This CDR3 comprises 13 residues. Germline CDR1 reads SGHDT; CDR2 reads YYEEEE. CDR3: CASSLGQGPEAFF. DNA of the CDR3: TGTGCCAGCTCTCTAGGACAGGGGCCAGAAGCTTTCTTT.

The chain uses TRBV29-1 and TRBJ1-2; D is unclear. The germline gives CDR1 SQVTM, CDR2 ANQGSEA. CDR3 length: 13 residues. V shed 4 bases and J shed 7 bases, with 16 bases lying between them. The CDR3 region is CSVVDREVGGYTF. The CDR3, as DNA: TGCAGCGTTGTTGACCGAGAAGTAGGTGGCTACACCTTC.

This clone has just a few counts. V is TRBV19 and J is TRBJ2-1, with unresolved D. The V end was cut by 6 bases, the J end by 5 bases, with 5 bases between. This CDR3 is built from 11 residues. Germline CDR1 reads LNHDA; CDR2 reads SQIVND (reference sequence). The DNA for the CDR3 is TGTGCCAGTAGCAGGAACAATGAGCAGTTCTTC. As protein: CASSRNNEQFF.

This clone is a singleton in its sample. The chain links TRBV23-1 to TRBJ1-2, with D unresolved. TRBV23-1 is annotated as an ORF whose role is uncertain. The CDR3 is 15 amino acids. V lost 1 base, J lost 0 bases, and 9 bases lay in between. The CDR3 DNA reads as TGCGCCAGCAGTCAATTAGGTCCAGCTAACTATGGCTACACCTTC. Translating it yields CASSQLGPANYGYTF.

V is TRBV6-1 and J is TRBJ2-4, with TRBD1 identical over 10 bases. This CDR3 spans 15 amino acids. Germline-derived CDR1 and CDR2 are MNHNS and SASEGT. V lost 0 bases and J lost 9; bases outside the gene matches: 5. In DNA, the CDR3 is TGTGCCAGCAGTGAAGCACTCGGACAGGGGGGCATTCAGTACTTC. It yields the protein CASSEALGQGGIQYF.

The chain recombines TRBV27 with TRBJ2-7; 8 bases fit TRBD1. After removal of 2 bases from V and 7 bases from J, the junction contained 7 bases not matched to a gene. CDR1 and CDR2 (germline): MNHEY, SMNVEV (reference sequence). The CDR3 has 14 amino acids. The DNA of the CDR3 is TGTGCCAGCAGTTTAGAGCAGGGGGCGGAAGAGCAGTACTTC. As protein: CASSLEQGAEEQYF.

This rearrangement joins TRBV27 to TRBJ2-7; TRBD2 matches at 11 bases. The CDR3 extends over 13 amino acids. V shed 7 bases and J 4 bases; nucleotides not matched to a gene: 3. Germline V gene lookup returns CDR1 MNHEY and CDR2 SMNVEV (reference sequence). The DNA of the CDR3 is TGTGCCAGCACCGGGACTAGCGGTTACGAGCAGTACTTC. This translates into CASTGTSGYEQYF.

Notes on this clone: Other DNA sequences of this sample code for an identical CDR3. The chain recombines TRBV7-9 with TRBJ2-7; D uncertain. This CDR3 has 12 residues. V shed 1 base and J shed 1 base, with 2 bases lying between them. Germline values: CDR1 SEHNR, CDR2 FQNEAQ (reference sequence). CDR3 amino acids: CASSLGSYEQYF. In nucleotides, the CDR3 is TGTGCCAGCAGCTTAGGTTCCTACGAGCAGTACTTC. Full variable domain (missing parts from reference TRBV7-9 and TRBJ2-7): DTGVSQNPRHKITKRGQNVTFRCDPISEHNRLYWYRQTLGQGPEFLTYFQNEAQLEKSRLLSDRFSAERPKGSFSTLEIQRTEQGDSAMYLCASSLGSYEQYFGPGTRLTVT.

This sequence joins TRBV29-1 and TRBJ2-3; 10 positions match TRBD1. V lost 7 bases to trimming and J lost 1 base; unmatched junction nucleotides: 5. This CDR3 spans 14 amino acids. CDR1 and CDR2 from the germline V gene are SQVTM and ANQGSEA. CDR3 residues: CSEPGTGGTDTQYF. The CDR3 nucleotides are TGCAGCGAACCCGGGACAGGGGGCACAGATACGCAGTATTTT.

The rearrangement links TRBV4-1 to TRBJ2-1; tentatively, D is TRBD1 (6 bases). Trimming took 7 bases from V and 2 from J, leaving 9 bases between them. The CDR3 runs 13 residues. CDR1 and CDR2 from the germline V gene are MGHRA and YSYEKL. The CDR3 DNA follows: TGCGCCAGCATGGCAGGGGCCTACAATGAGCAGTTCTTC. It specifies CASMAGAYNEQFF.

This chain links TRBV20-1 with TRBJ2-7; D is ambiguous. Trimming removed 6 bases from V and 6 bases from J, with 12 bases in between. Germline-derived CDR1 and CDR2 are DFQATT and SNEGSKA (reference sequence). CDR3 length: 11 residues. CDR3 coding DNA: TGCAGTGCCCCCCTTAACGGCGAGCAGTACTTC. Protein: CSAPLNGEQYF.

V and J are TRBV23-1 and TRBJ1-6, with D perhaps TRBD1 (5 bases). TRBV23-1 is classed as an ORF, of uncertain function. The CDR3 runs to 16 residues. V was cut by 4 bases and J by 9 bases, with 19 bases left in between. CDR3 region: CASSPSAGGRGSPLHF. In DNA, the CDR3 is TGCGCCAGCAGTCCCTCCGCGGGGGGGAGGGGTTCACCCCTCCACTTT.

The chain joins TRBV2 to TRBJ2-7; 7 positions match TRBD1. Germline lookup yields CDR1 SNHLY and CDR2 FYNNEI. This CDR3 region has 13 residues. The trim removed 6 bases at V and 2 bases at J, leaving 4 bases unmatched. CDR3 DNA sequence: TGTGCCAGCAGGAATGACAGGGCCTACGAGCAGTACTTC. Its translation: CASRNDRAYEQYF. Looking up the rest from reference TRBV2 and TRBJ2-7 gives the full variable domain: EPEVTQTPSHQVTQMGQEVILRCVPISNHLYFYWYRQILGQKVEFLVSFYNNEISEKSEIFDDQFSVERPDGSNFTLKIRSTKLEDSAMYFCASRNDRAYEQYFGPGTRLTVT.

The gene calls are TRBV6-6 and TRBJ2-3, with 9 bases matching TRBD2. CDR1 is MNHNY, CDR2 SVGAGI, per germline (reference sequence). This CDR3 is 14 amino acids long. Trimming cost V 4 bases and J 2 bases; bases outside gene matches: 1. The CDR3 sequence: CASSLAGATDTQYF. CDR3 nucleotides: TGTGCCAGCAGTTTAGCGGGGGCCACAGATACGCAGTATTTT.

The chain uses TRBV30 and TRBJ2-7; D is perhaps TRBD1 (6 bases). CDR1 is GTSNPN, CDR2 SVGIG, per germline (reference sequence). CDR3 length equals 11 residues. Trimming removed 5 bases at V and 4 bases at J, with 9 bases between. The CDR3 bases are TGTGCCTGGGACACAGGGTACGAGCAGTACTTC. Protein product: CAWDTGYEQYF.

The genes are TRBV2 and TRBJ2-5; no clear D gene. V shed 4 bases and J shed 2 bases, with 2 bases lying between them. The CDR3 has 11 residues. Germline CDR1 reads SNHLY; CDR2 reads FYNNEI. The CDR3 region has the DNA TGTGCCAGCAGTGGGCAAGAGACCCAGTACTTC. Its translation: CASSGQETQYF.

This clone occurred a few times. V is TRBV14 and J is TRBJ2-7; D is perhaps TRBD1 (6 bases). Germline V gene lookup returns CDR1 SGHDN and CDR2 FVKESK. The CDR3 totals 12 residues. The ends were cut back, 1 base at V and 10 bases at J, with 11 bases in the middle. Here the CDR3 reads CASSQASGVQYF. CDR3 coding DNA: TGTGCCAGCAGCCAAGCCTCAGGGGTACAGTACTTC.

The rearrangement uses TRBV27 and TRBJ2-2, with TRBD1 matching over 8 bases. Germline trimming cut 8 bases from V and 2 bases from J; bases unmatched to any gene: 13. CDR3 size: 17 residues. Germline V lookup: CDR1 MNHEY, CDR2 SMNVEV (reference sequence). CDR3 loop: CASAWQQGELNTGELFF. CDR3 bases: TGTGCCAGCGCCTGGCAACAGGGGGAACTTAACACCGGGGAGCTGTTTTTT.

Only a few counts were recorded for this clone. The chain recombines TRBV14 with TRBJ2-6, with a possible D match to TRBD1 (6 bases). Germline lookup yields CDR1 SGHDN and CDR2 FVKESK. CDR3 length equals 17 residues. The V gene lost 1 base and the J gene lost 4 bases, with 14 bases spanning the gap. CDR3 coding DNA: TGTGCCAGCAGCCAAGCATTGTGGACAGCCGGGGCCAACGTCCTGACTTTC. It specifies CASSQALWTAGANVLTF.

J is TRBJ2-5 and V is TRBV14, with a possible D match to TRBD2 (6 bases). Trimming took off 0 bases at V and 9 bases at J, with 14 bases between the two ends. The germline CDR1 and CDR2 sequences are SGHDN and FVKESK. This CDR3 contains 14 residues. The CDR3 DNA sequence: TGTGCCAGCAGCCAAGAGGAGGGGCCCGGCGCCCAGTACTTC. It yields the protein CASSQEEGPGAQYF.